This T cell receptor (beta chain) is from a study of response to subunit inactivated influenza vaccine. CDR3 length equals 15 residues. V lost 1 base, J lost 3 bases, and 13 bases lay in between. Germline CDR1 SGHTA, CDR2 FQGNSA. Overall study results and limits: Researchers suggested that each seasonal influenza vaccination recruits few new T cells.

Each CDR3 protein is one row after TCRdb ran MiXCR on the RT-PCR reads. The sample lists under 950,000 distinct CDR3 sequences, 21% occurring once. Turning to this clonotype: The antigen is not known.

This material consisted of PBMCs from blood, taken around 5 days after vaccination. The receptor's source is a man aged 50 to 59 who received an inactivated influenza vaccine. The chain links TRBV7-2 to TRBJ2-7; tentative D call: TRBD1 (6 bases). DNA of the CDR3: TGTGCCAGCAGCTTAGGGGGGCTAGTCCTCTACGAGCAGTACTTC. Residues: CASSLGGLVLYEQYF.